The 22 T cell receptor beta chains listed next were all sequenced from one sample in a study of CD8+ T cells in alopecia areata. Documented treatment: oral pan-JAK inhibitor, 5-10 mg twice daily. Following extraction, RNA underwent reverse transcription to cDNA, which served as the sequencing template. The assay was immunoSEQ multiplex PCR, and TCRdb's table has in-frame clones only and misses some. The sample yields around 100,000 clones, around 86% seen once. The input for sequencing was CD8+ T cells sorted from blood, taken between weeks 30 and 35, from a patient treated with tofacitinib. All receptors derive from a human donor with alopecia areata.

The V call is TRBV7-2, the J call TRBJ2-4; D gene unclear. V lost 2 bases, J lost 0 bases, and 11 bases lay in between. This CDR3 is built from 16 residues. Per germline, CDR1 SGHTA and CDR2 FQGNSA. CDR3 residues: CASSLILVIAKNIQYF. CDR3 nucleotides: TGTGCCAGCAGCTTAATCCTTGTCATAGCCAAAAACATTCAGTACTTC.

The gene calls are TRBV7-9 and TRBJ1-4; D gene ambiguous. Looked up from germline, CDR1 is SEHNR and CDR2 is FQNEAQ (reference sequence). The CDR3 loop spans 12 amino acids. V was clipped by 6 bases and J by 8 bases, with 10 bases between them. The CDR3 spells CASRQRWEKLFF. Written as DNA, the CDR3 is TGTGCCAGCAGACAGAGATGGGAAAAACTGTTTTTT.

The chain couples TRBV29-1 to TRBJ2-7; tentatively, D is TRBD2 (5 bases). Germline-derived CDR1 and CDR2 are SQVTM and ANQGSEA. CDR3 size: 14 residues. V lost 3 bases and J 2 bases, leaving 14 bases between the germline ends. The chain's CDR3 is CSVESEVGAYEQYF. The DNA of the CDR3 is TGCAGCGTTGAGTCGGAGGTCGGGGCCTACGAGCAGTACTTC.

The chain uses TRBV27 and TRBJ1-2, with D perhaps TRBD1 (6 bases). The length of the CDR3 is 17 residues. Trimming removed 3 bases from V and 4 bases from J, with 21 bases in between. Germline V gene data show CDR1 as MNHEY and CDR2 as SMNVEV (reference sequence). The CDR3: CASSLTGNRVDGYGYTF. The CDR3 DNA sequence: TGTGCCAGCAGTTTGACGGGTAACAGGGTGGATGGCTATGGCTACACCTTC.

The chain is built from TRBV7-9 and TRBJ2-2, with D possibly called TRBD1 or TRBD2 (6 bases each). V lost 5 bases, J lost 6 bases, and 13 bases lay in between. The germline V gene has CDR1 SEHNR and CDR2 FQNEAQ (reference sequence). The CDR3 consists of 14 residues. The chain's CDR3 is CASSRLGGPGELFF. DNA for the CDR3: TGTGCCAGCAGCCGCCTGGGGGGCCCCGGGGAGCTGTTTTTT.

The chain carries TRBV6-5 and TRBJ2-5; D could derive from TRBD1 or TRBD2 (5 bases each). Germline V gene data show CDR1 as MNHEY and CDR2 as SVGAGI. Trimming left V 6 bases short and J 5 bases short, with 19 bases between. The CDR3 extends over 15 amino acids. CDR3 DNA sequence: TGTGCCAGCAGCCCACGCAGGGTTGGAGGTGAGACCCAGTACTTC. Translated, it gives CASSPRRVGGETQYF.

The chain uses TRBV5-4 and TRBJ2-5, with 13 bases that match TRBD2. Per the germline V gene, CDR1 is SGHNT and CDR2 is YYREEE (reference sequence). The CDR3 has 19 amino acids. Losses at the gene ends were 2 bases for V and 1 base for J; bases not matched to a gene: 11. CDR3 residues: CASSLLGLAGKRGQETQYF. In DNA form, the CDR3 reads TGTGCCAGCAGCTTACTGGGACTAGCGGGAAAGAGGGGCCAAGAGACCCAGTACTTC.

V and J are TRBV30 and TRBJ1-1; TRBD1 matches at 10 bases. After removal of 1 base from V and 3 bases from J, the junction contained 8 bases not matched to a gene. CDR3 length: 16 residues. The germline CDR1 and CDR2 sequences are GTSNPN and SVGIG (reference sequence). CDR3 DNA: TGTGCCTGGAGTGGCGGGACAGGGGATCCCGACACTGAAGCTTTCTTT. Its protein is CAWSGGTGDPDTEAFF.

The table lists this clone with a count of one. The same CDR3 is also encoded by other DNA sequences in this sample. The J gene is TRBJ2-3, the V gene TRBV27; weak D call: TRBD1 (5 bases). Looked up from germline, CDR1 is MNHEY and CDR2 is SMNVEV (reference sequence). The CDR3 runs to 12 residues. The V gene lost 4 bases and the J gene lost 4 bases, with 6 bases spanning the gap. DNA of the CDR3: TGTGCCAGCAGTTCCAGGGCAGATACGCAGTATTTT. Its translation: CASSSRADTQYF.

This clone turned up a few times. CDR3 region: CASSWTGEEVGELFF. CDR3 coding DNA: TGCGCCAGCAGCTGGACAGGGGAAGAAGTCGGGGAGCTGTTTTTT. This chain links TRBV23-1 with TRBJ2-2; 9 bases agree with TRBD1. TRBV23-1 is flagged as an ORF with uncertain function. The junction had 9 bases not matched to a gene; V was cut back by 6 bases and J by 7 bases. The CDR3 is 15 amino acids.

The gene calls are TRBV29-1 and TRBJ2-1, with D tentatively TRBD2 (5 bases). CDR1 is SQVTM and CDR2 is ANQGSEA in the germline V gene. CDR3 length equals 15 residues. Trimming took 7 bases from V and 5 from J, leaving 21 bases between them. The CDR3 DNA reads TGCAGCGGGCGGACTTTTTTTCCGGTCCACAATGAGCAGTTCTTC. Translation gives CSGRTFFPVHNEQFF.

The rearrangement links TRBV27 to TRBJ2-3; D gene ambiguous. The CDR3 is 11 residues long. Germline loops: CDR1 MNHEY, CDR2 SMNVEV (reference sequence). Trimming stripped 7 bases from V and 6 bases from J, with 8 bases between. The CDR3 nucleotides are TGTGCCAGCACCACCGGGGATACGCAGTATTTT. Residues: CASTTGDTQYF.

The chain combines TRBV29-1 with TRBJ2-5; 11 positions match TRBD2. CDR1 is SQVTM and CDR2 is ANQGSEA in the germline V gene. V was clipped by 5 bases and J by 3 bases; unmatched bases: 2. The CDR3 is 13 residues long. CDR3 residues: CSVLGLAEETQYF. The DNA of the CDR3 is TGCAGCGTTTTGGGACTAGCGGAAGAGACCCAGTACTTC.

V usage is TRBV6-5 and J usage is TRBJ2-5; 7 nucleotides line up with TRBD1. V gave up 6 bases and J gave up 5 bases; unmatched junction bases: 12. CDR3 size: 15 residues. CDR1 and CDR2 (germline): MNHEY, SVGAGI. In nucleotides, the CDR3 is TGTGCCAGCAGCCATGGACAGGCCCTGCCGGAGACCCAGTACTTC. This gives the protein CASSHGQALPETQYF.

This clone was seen just once. The chain couples TRBV6-1 to TRBJ2-1; maybe TRBD2 (6 bases). This CDR3 spans 15 amino acids. Trimming left V 8 bases short and J 7 bases short, with 21 bases between. Germline V lookup: CDR1 MNHNS, CDR2 SASEGT. CDR3 sequence reads: CASSRGVGSGNEQFF. The CDR3 bases are TGTGCCAGCTCCCGCGGGGTTGGCTCAGGAAATGAGCAGTTCTTC.

The rearrangement links TRBV14 to TRBJ2-5; no definite D call. Trimming shortened V by 1 base and J by 2 bases, and 14 bases separated the two germline ends. Germline loops: CDR1 SGHDN, CDR2 FVKESK. This CDR3 has 16 residues. The CDR3 sequence is CASSQGWAGTQETQYF. The CDR3 DNA sequence: TGTGCCAGCAGCCAAGGGTGGGCAGGAACTCAAGAGACCCAGTACTTC.

The rearrangement links TRBV19 to TRBJ1-1; D remains ambiguous. Trimming left V 7 bases short and J 0 bases short, with 9 bases between. CDR1 and CDR2 from the germline V gene are LNHDA and SQIVND (reference sequence). This CDR3 region has 13 residues. The CDR3 DNA reads TGTGCCAGTAAAGAGCCTATGAACACTGAAGCTTTCTTT. Translated, it gives CASKEPMNTEAFF. The variable domain in full, completed from reference TRBV19 and TRBJ1-1, reads DGGITQSPKYLFRKEGQNVTLSCEQNLNHDAMYWYRQDPGQGLRLIYYSQIVNDFQKGDIAEGYSVSREKKESFPLTVTSAQKNPTAFYLCASKEPMNTEAFFGQGTRLTVV.

In regard to this clone: One end of the junction is discordant with germline, which a read error may explain. The chain uses TRBV7-7 and TRBJ2-7; D ambiguous. The germline V gene encodes CDR1 SSHAT and CDR2 FNYEAQ (reference sequence). This CDR3 is built from 14 residues. CDR3 in amino acids: CASSLESGSYEQYF. The DNA for the CDR3 is TGTGCTAGCAGCTTGGAGTCAGGATCCTACGAGCAGTACTTC. The whole variable domain, remainder taken from reference TRBV7-7 and TRBJ2-7, is GAGVSQSPRYKVTKRGQDVTLRCDPISSHATLYWYQQALGQGPEFLTYFNYEAQPDKSGLPSDRFSAERPEGSISTLTIQRTEQRDSAMYRCASSLESGSYEQYFGPGTRLTVT.

This clone was detected only once. This sequence joins TRBV30 and TRBJ2-1; D gene unclear. The CDR3 is made up of 15 amino acids. CDR1 and CDR2 (germline): GTSNPN, SVGIG (reference sequence). V was pared by 6 bases and J by 0 bases, with 15 bases between. The CDR3: CACASSVSSYNEQFF. The CDR3 DNA reads as TGTGCCTGTGCTTCATCTGTGAGCTCCTACAATGAGCAGTTCTTC.

The chain recombines TRBV6-1 with TRBJ2-7; no firm D call. CDR1 is MNHNS and CDR2 is SASEGT in the germline V gene. V lost 5 bases and J lost 3, with 11 bases in between. CDR3 size: 13 residues. In nucleotides, the CDR3 is TGTGCCAGCAGTCCAATACATTACTACGAGCAGTACTTC. Protein sequence: CASSPIHYYEQYF.

The chain joins TRBV27 to TRBJ2-7, with D maybe TRBD2 (7 bases). Between the trimmed V and J ends, which lost 3 bases and 5 bases, there was a span of 14 bases. The CDR3 has 14 residues. CDR1 and CDR2 (germline): MNHEY, SMNVEV (reference sequence). The CDR3 loop reads CASSFGGALDEQYF. In nucleotides, the CDR3 is TGTGCCAGCAGTTTTGGGGGGGCTCTGGACGAGCAGTACTTC.

This chain's CDR3 is CASSYLAGDYEQYF. CDR3 nucleotide sequence: TGTGCCAGCAGTTATTTAGCGGGAGATTACGAGCAGTACTTC. The V call is TRBV6-5, the J call TRBJ2-7, with 9 bases that match TRBD2. There are 14 residues in the CDR3. Per the germline V gene, CDR1 is MNHEY and CDR2 is SVGAGI. The V segment lost 3 bases and the J segment 4 bases; nucleotides outside the gene matches: 4.